These 23 T cell receptor beta chains originate from one sample sequenced in a study of blood T cell repertoires in COVID-19. Clones were read by immunoSEQ multiplex PCR, and TCRdb kept only the in-frame ones, dropping some. The top ten clones hold 2% to 2.5% of a sample with roughly 160,000 clones, around 90% of them seen once. Sequenced material: peripheral blood. All receptors derive from a man aged 50-59 years who had recovered from COVID-19.

This sequence joins TRBV6-5 and TRBJ2-5; 10 nucleotides agree with TRBD1. CDR3 length: 13 residues. J gave up 3 bases and V 8 bases, and 3 bases lay outside the gene matches. CDR1 is MNHEY and CDR2 is SVGAGI in the germline V gene. The CDR3 here is CASRTGGKETQYF. For the CDR3, the DNA is TGTGCCAGCCGGACAGGGGGAAAAGAGACCCAGTACTTC.

The rearrangement joins TRBV29-1 to TRBJ2-7, with D perhaps TRBD1 (6 bases). The ends were cut back, 5 bases at V and 2 bases at J, with 19 bases in the middle. The germline V gene has CDR1 SQVTM and CDR2 ANQGSEA. This CDR3 is built from 15 residues. CDR3: CSVKNPETGTYEQYF. DNA for the CDR3: TGCAGCGTTAAAAACCCAGAAACAGGGACCTACGAGCAGTACTTC.

The V and J genes are TRBV7-2 and TRBJ2-7; D gene ambiguous. This CDR3 has 13 amino acids. The V end lost 5 bases, the J end lost 6 bases, and 14 bases lay between the germline ends. Germline CDR1 is SGHTA and CDR2 is FQGNSA. Written as DNA, the CDR3 is TGTGCCAGCAGCCAAGAGAGAGCGCGCGAGCAGTACTTC. Residues: CASSQERAREQYF.

This clone has just one count. As DNA, the CDR3 is TGTGCCAGCAGTTTTCAAGGTGGGAGACCCTACGAGCAGTACTTC. Protein product: CASSFQGGRPYEQYF. V gene TRBV27 combines with J gene TRBJ2-7; D is perhaps TRBD2 (5 bases). V dropped 3 bases and J dropped 2 bases, with 14 bases sitting between them. In germline, CDR1 is MNHEY, CDR2 SMNVEV (reference sequence). The CDR3 is 15 amino acids.

This chain connects TRBV7-2 to TRBJ1-2; D may be TRBD1 (5 bases). The CDR3 has 17 residues. Trimming removed 1 base at V and 4 bases at J, with 19 bases between. Germline V lookup: CDR1 SGHTA, CDR2 FQGNSA. For the CDR3, the DNA is TGTGCCAGCAGCTTAGTATTGGGAGGGGAAGGGGCCTATGGCTACACCTTC. Translated, it gives CASSLVLGGEGAYGYTF.

The chain has TRBV6-6 and TRBJ1-1; TRBD1 matches at 8 bases. Trimming removed 2 bases from V and 0 bases from J; junction bases left unmatched: 2. The germline CDR1 and CDR2 sequences are MNHNY and SVGAGI (reference sequence). CDR3 length: 15 amino acids. The CDR3: CASSYPRGLNTEAFF. CDR3 coding DNA: TGTGCCAGCAGTTACCCCAGGGGGCTGAACACTGAAGCTTTCTTT.

CDR3 coding DNA: TGTGCCAGCAGTCCGGGGCGGGGGCCGAGGCAGCCCCAGCATTTT. This encodes CASSPGRGPRQPQHF. J is TRBJ1-5 and V is TRBV3-1 (or the pseudogene TRBV3-2); TRBD1 is a possible D gene (6 bases). This CDR3 is 15 amino acids long. CDR1 LGHDT and CDR2 YNNKEL come from the germline V gene (reference sequence). Trimming took off 6 bases at V and 7 bases at J, with 19 bases between the two ends.

The chain has TRBV2 and TRBJ2-7, with TRBD2 matching over 11 bases. The germline V gene has CDR1 SNHLY and CDR2 FYNNEI. V was pared by 6 bases and J by 1 base, with 2 bases of the junction left unmatched. The CDR3 has 14 residues. The CDR3 spells CASRGTSGSYEQYF. The CDR3 DNA reads as TGTGCCAGCAGAGGGACTAGCGGATCCTACGAGCAGTACTTC.

The genes are TRBV24-1 and TRBJ1-2, with TRBD1 as a possible D gene (5 bases). The CDR3 spans 14 residues. CDR1 is KGHDR, CDR2 SFDVKD, per germline. V was cut by 3 bases and J by 3 bases, with 10 bases left in between. CDR3 in DNA: TGTGCCACCAGTGATACCGGCAGGGACTATGGCTACACCTTC. Its protein product is CATSDTGRDYGYTF.

The chain uses TRBV7-2 and TRBJ1-1, with D perhaps matching TRBD1 (5 bases). Per the germline V gene, CDR1 is SGHTA and CDR2 is FQGNSA. The CDR3 is 14 residues long. V lost 4 bases, J lost 5 bases, and 14 bases lay in between. The CDR3 DNA sequence: TGTGCCAGCAGCTCGGGCCCCCGGGGGACTGAAGCTTTCTTT. Translated: CASSSGPRGTEAFF.

This rearrangement joins TRBV5-1 to TRBJ2-4, with TRBD1 matching 7 bases. The length of the CDR3 is 14 residues. The V gene's germline CDR1 is SGHRS and CDR2 YFSETQ. The J segment lost 10 bases and the V segment lost 3 bases, leaving 10 bases of the junction unmatched. The CDR3 DNA is TGCGCCAGCAGCTCCCCGGGACAGAGTGGGATTCAGTACTTC. It yields the protein CASSSPGQSGIQYF.

CDR3: CASRRTGSGSPLHF. CDR3 DNA: TGTGCCAGCAGGAGGACAGGGTCAGGGTCACCCCTCCACTTT. The rearrangement joins TRBV27 to TRBJ1-6; 8 nucleotides line up with TRBD1. This CDR3 spans 14 amino acids. Germline V gives CDR1 MNHEY, CDR2 SMNVEV (reference sequence). With V trimmed by 6 bases and J by 10 bases, 8 bases remained unmatched.

The V and J genes are TRBV7-2 and TRBJ2-3, with a possible D match to TRBD2 (6 bases). CDR3 size: 15 residues. Trimming removed 5 bases at V and 6 bases at J, with 18 bases between. Germline V gives CDR1 SGHTA, CDR2 FQGNSA. The CDR3: CASSPEGGFADTQYF. CDR3 nucleotide sequence: TGTGCCAGCAGCCCCGAGGGAGGATTCGCGGATACGCAGTATTTT.

This CDR3 is CASSQLPASNEQFF. DNA of the CDR3: TGTGCCAGCAGCCAGCTTCCGGCTAGCAATGAGCAGTTCTTC. V gene TRBV5-6 combines with J gene TRBJ2-1; unclear D gene. Between the trimmed V and J ends, which lost 4 bases and 6 bases, there was a span of 14 bases. CDR1 SGHDT and CDR2 YYEEEE come from the germline V gene. CDR3 size: 14 residues.

The chain combines TRBV4-3 with TRBJ2-7, with 11 bases matching TRBD1. J lost 6 bases, V lost 3 bases, and 10 bases had no gene match. CDR1 is LGHNA and CDR2 is YSLEER in the germline V gene. CDR3 length equals 16 residues. The CDR3 spells CASSQAPRTGGSEQYF. In nucleotides, the CDR3 is TGCGCCAGCAGCCAGGCCCCTCGGACAGGGGGCTCCGAGCAGTACTTC.

This clone was seen just once. The chain has TRBV7-9 and TRBJ2-1, with TRBD2 matching 12 bases. Germline trimming cut 1 base from V and 8 bases from J; bases unmatched to any gene: 6. CDR1 and CDR2 from the germline V gene are SEHNR and FQNEAQ (reference sequence). This CDR3 contains 16 residues. The CDR3 bases are TGTGCCAGCAGCTTAGGACTAGCGGGAGTATCGGATGAGCAGTTCTTC. It codes for CASSLGLAGVSDEQFF.

V usage is TRBV5-5 and J usage is TRBJ1-1; tentative D call: TRBD1 (6 bases). Trimming cost V 2 bases and J 11 bases, with 19 bases left between them. The CDR3 extends over 14 amino acids. Germline-derived CDR1 and CDR2 are SGHKS and YYEKEE (reference sequence). The CDR3 coding sequence is TGTGCCAGCAGCTTAACGGGACACCCTAGGGAGGCTTTCTTT. Translated, it gives CASSLTGHPREAFF.

This chain uses TRBV6-5 with TRBJ2-7, with D hard to call. CDR1 is MNHEY and CDR2 is SVGAGI in the germline V gene. CDR3 length: 13 residues. V was pared by 6 bases and J by 1 base, with 10 bases between. CDR3 nucleotides: TGTGCCAGCAGGATGACACCGTCCTACGAGCAGTACTTC. Protein product: CASRMTPSYEQYF.

This chain links TRBV9 with TRBJ1-6; 9 positions match TRBD1. After removal of 0 bases from V and 7 bases from J, the junction contained 2 bases not matched to a gene. CDR3 length: 15 amino acids. CDR1 and CDR2 (germline): SGDLS, YYNGEE. CDR3 bases: TGTGCCAGCAGCGTAGTGGGGACAGGGAATTCACCCCTCCACTTT. Translation gives CASSVVGTGNSPLHF. The full variable domain, its missing parts supplied by reference TRBV9 and TRBJ1-6, is DSGVTQTPKHLITATGQRVTLRCSPRSGDLSVYWYQQSLDQGLQFLIQYYNGEERAKGNILERFSAQQFPDLHSELNLSSLELGDSALYFCASSVVGTGNSPLHFGNGTRLTVT.

The chain is built from TRBV5-6 and TRBJ2-3; D is ambiguous. From germline, CDR1 is SGHDT and CDR2 YYEEEE. The V end was cut by 1 base, the J end by 3 bases, with 12 bases between. The CDR3 is 15 residues long. CDR3 in DNA: TGTGCCAGCAGCTTGTACCCAACGACTACAGATACGCAGTATTTT. As protein: CASSLYPTTTDTQYF.

This rearrangement joins TRBV18 to TRBJ2-4; 11 bases are shared with TRBD2. Germline V gives CDR1 KGHSH, CDR2 LQKENI. The junction had 5 bases not matched to a gene; V was cut back by 0 bases and J by 4 bases. CDR3 length equals 17 residues. The chain's CDR3 is CASSPPKLAGAKNIQYF. In DNA, the CDR3 is TGTGCCAGCTCACCACCAAAACTAGCGGGGGCGAAAAACATTCAGTACTTC.

This clone was seen once. The chain has TRBV4-3 and TRBJ2-2, with a possible D match to TRBD1 (5 bases). The ends were cut back, 4 bases at V and 7 bases at J, with 10 bases in the middle. This CDR3 is built from 13 residues. Germline CDR1 is LGHNA and CDR2 is YSLEER. The CDR3 region has the DNA TGCGCCAGCAGCCCGGACATTTTCGGGGAGCTGTTTTTT. As protein: CASSPDIFGELFF.

V and J are TRBV6-2 or TRBV6-3 and TRBJ1-1; D perhaps matches TRBD1 (6 bases). Trimming removed 7 bases from V and 1 base from J, with 13 bases in between. Germline V gene data show CDR1 as MNHEY and CDR2 as SVGEGT. This CDR3 contains 14 residues. CDR3 in amino acids: CASIPTGKNTEAFF. The CDR3 DNA is TGTGCCAGCATCCCTACAGGGAAGAACACTGAAGCTTTCTTT.